This T cell receptor (beta chain) was retrieved from a study of human T cells and chemical hapten exposure. Time point specified: patch test 1, 2 weeks after DPC sensitization. Treatment: therapeutic diphenylcyclopropenone sensitization with weekly scalp DPC. This clonotype was detected only a few times. Unique molecular identifiers were affixed to discrete cDNA molecules within the library. TCRdb called the RACE reads again in MiXCR, with one record for every CDR3 protein. The sample consists of some 350,000 distinct CDR3 sequences, under 8% of them appearing once. The CDR3 loop spans 14 amino acids. V lost 2 bases, J lost 7 bases, and 5 bases stayed unmatched. Germline V CDR1 and CDR2: MNHEY, SMNVEV (reference sequence).

The V call is TRBV27, the J call TRBJ2-3; 8 nucleotides line up with TRBD2. The TCR was taken from a woman aged 18-29 years with alopecia areata. Some clones in this sample may be carry-over from other donors' samples. The source was whole blood, collected in connection with sensitization to the hapten diphenylcyclopropenone (DPC). The CDR3 DNA reads as TGTGCCAGCAGTTTAAAAGTAGCGGGGTATACGCAGTATTTT. Translation gives CASSLKVAGYTQYF.